This entry lists 2 T cell receptor beta chains sequenced from one sample in a study of blood T cells in healthy people across ages (dated by TCRdb to between 2015 and 2016). The library was generated by 5' RACE. The data were produced on an Illumina HiSeq 2500. A second PCR of about 7 to 12 cycles was run with a J-beta primer mix and a sample-barcoded 5' primer. TCRdb's own reprocessing of the public reads used fastp at Q25 and MiXCR and kept productive beta chains. Entries that share a CDR3 protein sequence are merged under the most common genes and DNA. Counted in this sample were hundreds of thousands of distinct CDR3 sequences; 58% of them appeared once. The ten largest clones take up approximately 37% of the sample. The source material was blood. These receptors originate from a man in his sixties in good health.

A few counts support this clonotype. CDR3 residues: CSVAPNRAYEQYF. The CDR3 DNA reads as TGCAGCGTTGCTCCCAACAGAGCCTACGAGCAGTACTTC. The chain uses TRBV29-1 and TRBJ2-7; unclear D gene. Trimming stripped 4 bases from V and 2 bases from J, with 12 bases between. CDR1 is SQVTM and CDR2 is ANQGSEA in the germline V gene. CDR3 length equals 13 residues.

The chain joins TRBV4-1 to TRBJ2-7; D is uncertain. The J call may be faulty, since TRBJ2-5 better matches the DNA end. Germline V lookup: CDR1 MGHRA, CDR2 YSYEKL. This CDR3 comprises 15 residues. The DNA for the CDR3 is TGCGCCAGCAGCCAATTTTTTAACGTCGGGGAGACCCAGTACTTC. This translates into CASSQFFNVGETQYF.